Listed here is a single T cell receptor beta chain. Its antigen is as yet unknown. Here immunoSEQ multiplex PCR was the method, and the copy in TCRdb shows in-frame clones only, minus some. The table includes approximately 71,000 clones, approximately 91% detected once. The data are from a study of PD-L1 blockade in urothelial cancer. Points from the study as a whole: A pretreatment blood TCR clonality that fell below the median predicted better progression-free and overall survival.

Germline loops: CDR1 MNHEY, CDR2 SVGAGI. The CDR3 covers 14 residues. Germline trimming cut 8 bases from V and 5 bases from J; bases unmatched to any gene: 8. The sample consisted of PBMCs, taken around atezolizumab (anti-PD-L1) treatment. The rearrangement links TRBV6-5 to TRBJ2-1; TRBD1 aligns across 8 bases. This clonotype was sampled from a man aged 55-75 years with urothelial cancer. The CDR3 DNA is TGTGCCAGCGCAACTGCGACAGGGGACAATGAGCAGTTCTTC. The encoded protein is CASATATGDNEQFF.